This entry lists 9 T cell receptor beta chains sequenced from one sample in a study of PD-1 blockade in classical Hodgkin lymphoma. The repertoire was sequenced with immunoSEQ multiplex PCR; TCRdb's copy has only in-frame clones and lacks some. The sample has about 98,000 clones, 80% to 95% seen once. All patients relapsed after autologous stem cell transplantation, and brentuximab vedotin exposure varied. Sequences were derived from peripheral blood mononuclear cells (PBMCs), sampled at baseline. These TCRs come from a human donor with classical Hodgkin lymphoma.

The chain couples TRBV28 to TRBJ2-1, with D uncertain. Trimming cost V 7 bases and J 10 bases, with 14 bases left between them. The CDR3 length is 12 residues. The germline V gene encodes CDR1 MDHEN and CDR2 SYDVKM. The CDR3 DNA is TGTGCCAGCACTCGGACCTTTGCGGAGCAGTTCTTC. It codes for CASTRTFAEQFF. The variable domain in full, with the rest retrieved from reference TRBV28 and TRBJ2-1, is DVKVTQSSRYLVKRTGEKVFLECVQDMDHENMFWYRQDPGLGLRLIYFSYDVKMKEKGDIPEGYSVSREKKERFSLILESASTNQTSMYLCASTRTFAEQFFGPGTRLTVL.

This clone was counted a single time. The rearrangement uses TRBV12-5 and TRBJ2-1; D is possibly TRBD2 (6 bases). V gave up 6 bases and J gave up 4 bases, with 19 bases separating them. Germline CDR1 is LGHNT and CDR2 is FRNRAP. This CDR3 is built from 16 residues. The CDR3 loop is CASGPVPGLLYNEQFF. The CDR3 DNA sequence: TGTGCTAGTGGACCCGTCCCGGGACTCCTATACAATGAGCAGTTCTTC.

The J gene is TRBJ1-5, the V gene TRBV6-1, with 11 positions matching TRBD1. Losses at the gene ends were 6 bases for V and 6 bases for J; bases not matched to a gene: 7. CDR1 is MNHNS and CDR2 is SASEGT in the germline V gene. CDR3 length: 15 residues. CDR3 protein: CASRSGQGAAQPQHF. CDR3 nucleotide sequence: TGTGCCAGCAGATCCGGACAGGGGGCTGCTCAGCCCCAGCATTTT.

CDR3 in DNA: TGTGCCAGTAGCCTACTCCCAGCTACACCAAGGGATACGCAGTATTTT. This gives the protein CASSLLPATPRDTQYF. V gene TRBV19 combines with J gene TRBJ2-3, with D hard to call. V lost 6 bases to trimming and J lost 6 bases, with 22 bases between them. CDR3 length: 16 residues. Germline CDR1 is LNHDA and CDR2 is SQIVND (reference sequence).

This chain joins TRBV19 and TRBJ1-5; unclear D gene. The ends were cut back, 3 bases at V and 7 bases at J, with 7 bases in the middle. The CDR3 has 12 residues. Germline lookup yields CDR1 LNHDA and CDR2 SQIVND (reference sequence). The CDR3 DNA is TGTGCCAGTAGTATGTATGGCCAGCCCCAGCATTTT. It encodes CASSMYGQPQHF.

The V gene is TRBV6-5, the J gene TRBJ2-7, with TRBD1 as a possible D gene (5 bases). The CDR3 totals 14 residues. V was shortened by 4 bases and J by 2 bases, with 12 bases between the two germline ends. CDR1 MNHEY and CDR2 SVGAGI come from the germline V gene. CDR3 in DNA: TGTGCCAGCAGTTCCTTGACAGAAACCTACGAGCAGTACTTC. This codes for CASSSLTETYEQYF.

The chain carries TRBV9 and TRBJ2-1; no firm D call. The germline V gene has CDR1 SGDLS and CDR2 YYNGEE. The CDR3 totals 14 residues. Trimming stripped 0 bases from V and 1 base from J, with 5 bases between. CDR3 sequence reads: CASSVAGSYNEQFF. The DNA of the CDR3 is TGTGCCAGCAGCGTAGCTGGGTCCTACAATGAGCAGTTCTTC.

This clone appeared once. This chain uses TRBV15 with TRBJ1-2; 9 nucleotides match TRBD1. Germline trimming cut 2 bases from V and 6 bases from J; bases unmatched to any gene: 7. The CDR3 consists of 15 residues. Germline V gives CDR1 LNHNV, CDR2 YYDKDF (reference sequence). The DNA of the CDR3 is TGTGCCACCAGCAGACGCATACAGGGGGCTGATGGCTACACCTTC. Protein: CATSRRIQGADGYTF.

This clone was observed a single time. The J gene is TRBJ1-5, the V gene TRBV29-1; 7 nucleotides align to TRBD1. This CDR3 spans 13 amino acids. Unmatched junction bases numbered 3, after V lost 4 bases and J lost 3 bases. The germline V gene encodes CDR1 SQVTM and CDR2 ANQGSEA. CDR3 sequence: CSVGGGTNQPQHF. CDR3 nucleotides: TGCAGCGTTGGAGGGGGCACCAATCAGCCCCAGCATTTT.